The clone carrying this T cell receptor beta chain occurred once. Its antigen is undetermined. Patients with a history of autoimmune disease or on systemic immunosuppression were excluded. This sample is drawn from a study of OX40 agonist ivuxolimab in advanced cancers. General study points: There were also nonresponders showing low normalized T-cell clonal expansion. Determination of antigen specificity was not performed for the expanded peripheral T cells.

Trimming shortened V by 6 bases and J by 0 bases, and 8 bases separated the two germline ends. The CDR3 totals 13 residues. Germline CDR1 reads MNHEY; CDR2 reads SVGAGI. Some clones are missing from TCRdb's copy, which holds only in-frame ones; the method was immunoSEQ multiplex PCR. The sample has almost 80,000 clones, 84% seen once. The TCR originated in an adult with an advanced solid tumor such as melanoma, head and neck, liver or kidney cancer. The gene calls are TRBV6-5 and TRBJ1-2; D gene unclear. The source was CD4+ or CD8+ T cells sorted from blood, collected in a trial of the OX40 agonist ivuxolimab. The CDR3 loop is CASSQTPNYGYTF. The DNA for the CDR3 is TGTGCCAGCAGCCAGACACCTAACTATGGCTACACCTTC.